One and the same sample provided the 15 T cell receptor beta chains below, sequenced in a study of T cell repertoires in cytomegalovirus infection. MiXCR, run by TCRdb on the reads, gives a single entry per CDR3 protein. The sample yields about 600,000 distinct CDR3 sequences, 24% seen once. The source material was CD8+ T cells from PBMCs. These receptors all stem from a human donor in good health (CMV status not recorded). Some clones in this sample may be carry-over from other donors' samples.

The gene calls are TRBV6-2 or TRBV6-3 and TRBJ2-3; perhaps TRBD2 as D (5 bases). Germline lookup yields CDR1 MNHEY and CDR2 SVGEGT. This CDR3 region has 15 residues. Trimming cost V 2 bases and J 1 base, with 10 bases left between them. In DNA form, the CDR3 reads TGTGCCAGCAGTTACGCGTGGCGGGGCACAGATACGCAGTATTTT. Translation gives CASSYAWRGTDTQYF.

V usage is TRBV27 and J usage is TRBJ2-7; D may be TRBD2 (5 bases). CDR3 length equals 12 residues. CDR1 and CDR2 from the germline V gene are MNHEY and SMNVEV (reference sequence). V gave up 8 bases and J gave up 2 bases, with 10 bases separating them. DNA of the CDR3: TGTGCCAGCGGGCCGGGGACCTACGAGCAGTACGTC. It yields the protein CASGPGTYEQYV.

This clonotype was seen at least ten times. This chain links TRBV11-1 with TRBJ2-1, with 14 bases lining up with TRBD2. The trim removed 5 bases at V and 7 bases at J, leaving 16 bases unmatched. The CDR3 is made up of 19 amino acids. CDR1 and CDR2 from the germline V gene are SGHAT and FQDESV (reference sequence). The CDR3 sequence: CASSRPGKTSGGAWNEQFF. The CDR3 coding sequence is TGTGCCAGCAGCAGACCCGGAAAGACTAGCGGGGGGGCCTGGAATGAGCAGTTCTTC. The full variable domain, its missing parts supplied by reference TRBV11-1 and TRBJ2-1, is EAEVAQSPRYKITEKSQAVAFWCDPISGHATLYWYRQILGQGPELLVQFQDESVVDDSQLPKDRFSAERLKGVDSTLKIQPAELGDSAMYLCASSRPGKTSGGAWNEQFFGPGTRLTVL.

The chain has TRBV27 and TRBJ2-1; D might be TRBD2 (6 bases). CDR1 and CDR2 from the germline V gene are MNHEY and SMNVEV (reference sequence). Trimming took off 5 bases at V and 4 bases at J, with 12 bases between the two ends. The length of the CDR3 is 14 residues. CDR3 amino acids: CASSRGTPYNEQFF. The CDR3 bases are TGTGCCAGCAGTCGGGGGACCCCTTACAATGAGCAGTTCTTC.

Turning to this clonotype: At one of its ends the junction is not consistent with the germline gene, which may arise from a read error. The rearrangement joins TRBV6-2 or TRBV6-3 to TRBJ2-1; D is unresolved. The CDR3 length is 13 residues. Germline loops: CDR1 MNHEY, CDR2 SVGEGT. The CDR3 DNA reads TGTGCCAACAGTTATTTGATGTACAATGAGCAGTTCTTC. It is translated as CANSYLMYNEQFF.

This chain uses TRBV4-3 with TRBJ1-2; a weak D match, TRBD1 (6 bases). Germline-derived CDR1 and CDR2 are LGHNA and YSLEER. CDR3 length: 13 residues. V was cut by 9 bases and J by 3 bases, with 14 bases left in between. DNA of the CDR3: TGCGCCAGTGGGCAGGGGCCAGACTATGGCTACACCTTC. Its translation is CASGQGPDYGYTF.

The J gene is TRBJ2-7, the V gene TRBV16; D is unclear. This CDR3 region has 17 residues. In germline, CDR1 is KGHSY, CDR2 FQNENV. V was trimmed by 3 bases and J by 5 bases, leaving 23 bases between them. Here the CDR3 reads CASSQYKPSKSRNEQYV. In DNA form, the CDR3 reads TGTGCCAGCAGCCAGTATAAACCCTCGAAGAGCCGGAACGAGCAGTACGTC.

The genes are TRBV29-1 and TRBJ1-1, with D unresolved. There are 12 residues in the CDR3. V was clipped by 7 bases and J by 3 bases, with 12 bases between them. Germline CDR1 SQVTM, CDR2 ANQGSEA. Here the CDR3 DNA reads TGCAGCGCCTGGACGGCCTACACTGAAGCTTTCTTT. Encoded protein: CSAWTAYTEAFF.

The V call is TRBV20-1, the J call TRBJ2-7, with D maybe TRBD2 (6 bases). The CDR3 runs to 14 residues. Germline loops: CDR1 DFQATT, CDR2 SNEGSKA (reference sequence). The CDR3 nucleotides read TGCAGTGCTAGGGGGGGACTCGGCCTCTACGAGCAGTGCGTC. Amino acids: CSARGGLGLYEQCV.

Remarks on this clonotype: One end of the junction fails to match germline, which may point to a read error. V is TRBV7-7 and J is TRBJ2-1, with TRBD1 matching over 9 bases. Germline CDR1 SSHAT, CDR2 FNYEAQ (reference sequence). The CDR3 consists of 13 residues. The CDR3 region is CASSSRTGDEQFF. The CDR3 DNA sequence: TGTGCTAGCAGCTCCCGGACAGGGGATGAGCAGTTCTTC.

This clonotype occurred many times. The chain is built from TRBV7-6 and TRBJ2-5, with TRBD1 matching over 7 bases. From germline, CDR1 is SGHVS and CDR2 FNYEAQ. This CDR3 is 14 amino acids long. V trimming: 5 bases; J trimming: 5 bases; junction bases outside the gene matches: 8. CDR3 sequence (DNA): TGTGCCAGCAGCCGACGAGGGGGCGGTGAGACCCAGTACTTC. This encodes CASSRRGGGETQYF.

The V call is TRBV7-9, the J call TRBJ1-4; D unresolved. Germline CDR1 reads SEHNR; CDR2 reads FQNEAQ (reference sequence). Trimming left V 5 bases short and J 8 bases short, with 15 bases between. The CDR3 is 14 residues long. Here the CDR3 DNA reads TGTGCCAGCAGCCCTGTTAACCCGGCGGAAAAACTGTTTTTT. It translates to CASSPVNPAEKLFF.

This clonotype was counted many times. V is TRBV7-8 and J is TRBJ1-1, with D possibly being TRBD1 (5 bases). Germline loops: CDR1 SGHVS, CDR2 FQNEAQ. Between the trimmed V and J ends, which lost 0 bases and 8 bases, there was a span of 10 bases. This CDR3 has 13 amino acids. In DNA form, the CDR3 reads TGTGCCAGCAGCTTAGCGACCGGGGCCGAAGCTTTCTTT. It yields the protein CASSLATGAEAFF.

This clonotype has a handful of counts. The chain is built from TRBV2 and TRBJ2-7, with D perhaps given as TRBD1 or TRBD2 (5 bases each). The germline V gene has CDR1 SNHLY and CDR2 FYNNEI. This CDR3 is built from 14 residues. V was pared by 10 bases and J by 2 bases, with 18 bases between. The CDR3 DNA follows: TGTGCCACTGGGGGACCGAGTTCAGCCTACGAGCAGTACTTC. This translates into CATGGPSSAYEQYF.

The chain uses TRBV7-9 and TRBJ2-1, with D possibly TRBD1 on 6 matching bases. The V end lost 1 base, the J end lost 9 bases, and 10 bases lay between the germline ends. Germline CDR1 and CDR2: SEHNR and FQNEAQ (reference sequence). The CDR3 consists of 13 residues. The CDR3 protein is CASSLGTEPEQFF. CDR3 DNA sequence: TGTGCCAGCAGCTTAGGGACAGAGCCTGAGCAGTTCTTC. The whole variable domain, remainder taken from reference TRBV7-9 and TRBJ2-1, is DTGVSQNPRHKITKRGQNVTFRCDPISEHNRLYWYRQTLGQGPEFLTYFQNEAQLEKSRLLSDRFSAERPKGSFSTLEIQRTEQGDSAMYLCASSLGTEPEQFFGPGTRLTVL.